The present T cell receptor (beta chain) was sequenced within a study of cytomegalovirus exposure and HLA in healthy donors. Study-wide findings and caveats: It emerged from a later analysis that several of the most significant clusters appeared to be linked to common viral pathogens.

The PCR had 60 Vbeta and 13 Jbeta primers. Produced via immunoSEQ multiplex PCR; TCRdb's table is partial and in-frame only. The profile shows about 130,000 clones, roughly 80% of them singletons. In this sample, this clone turned up once. Its cognate antigen is unknown. Trimming removed 5 bases from V and 7 bases from J, with 12 bases in between. CDR1 is SNHLY, CDR2 FYNNEI, per germline. The length of the CDR3 is 13 residues. The receptor was isolated from a woman aged 35 to 49 in good health and CMV-seronegative. The chain recombines TRBV2 with TRBJ1-5; a weak D match, TRBD1 (6 bases). Sequenced: PBMCs. The CDR3: CASSRGGSQPQHF. In nucleotides, the CDR3 is TGTGCCAGCAGTCGAGGGGGAAGCCAGCCCCAGCATTTT.